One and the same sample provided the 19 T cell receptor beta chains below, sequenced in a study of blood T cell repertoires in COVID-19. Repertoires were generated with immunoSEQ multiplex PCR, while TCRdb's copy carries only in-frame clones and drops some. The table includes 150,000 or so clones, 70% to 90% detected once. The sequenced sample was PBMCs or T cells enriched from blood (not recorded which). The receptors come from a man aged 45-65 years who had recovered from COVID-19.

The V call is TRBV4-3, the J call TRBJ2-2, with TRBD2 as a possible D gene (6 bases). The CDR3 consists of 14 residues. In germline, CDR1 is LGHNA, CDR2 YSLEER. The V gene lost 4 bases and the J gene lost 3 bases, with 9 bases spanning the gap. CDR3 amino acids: CASSRREHTGELFF. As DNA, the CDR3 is TGCGCCAGCAGCCGCCGGGAGCACACCGGGGAGCTGTTTTTT.

CDR3: CASSDPQRPGNTIYF. Here the CDR3 DNA reads TGTGCCAGCAGCGACCCCCAGCGCCCTGGAAACACCATATATTTT. The rearrangement joins TRBV9 to TRBJ1-3; D unresolved. Between the trimmed V and J ends, which lost 3 bases and 2 bases, there was a span of 12 bases. This CDR3 comprises 15 residues. Germline values: CDR1 SGDLS, CDR2 YYNGEE.

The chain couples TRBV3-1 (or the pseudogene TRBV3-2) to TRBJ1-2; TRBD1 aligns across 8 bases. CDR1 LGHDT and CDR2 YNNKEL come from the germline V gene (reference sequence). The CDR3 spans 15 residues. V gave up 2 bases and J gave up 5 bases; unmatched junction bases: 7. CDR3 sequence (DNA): TGTGCCAGCAGCCAACCCACAGGGGGTGGGTATGGCTACACCTTC. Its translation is CASSQPTGGGYGYTF.

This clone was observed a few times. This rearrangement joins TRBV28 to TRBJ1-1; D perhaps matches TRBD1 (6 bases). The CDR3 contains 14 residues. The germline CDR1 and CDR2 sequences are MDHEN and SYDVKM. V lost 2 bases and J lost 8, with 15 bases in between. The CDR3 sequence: CASSLHRTDLEAFF. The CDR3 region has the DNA TGTGCCAGCAGTTTACACCGGACAGATTTGGAAGCTTTCTTT.

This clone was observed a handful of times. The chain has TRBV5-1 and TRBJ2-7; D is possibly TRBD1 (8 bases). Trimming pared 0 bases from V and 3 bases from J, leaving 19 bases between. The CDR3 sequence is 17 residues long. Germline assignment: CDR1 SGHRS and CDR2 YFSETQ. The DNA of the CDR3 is TGCGCCAGCAGCTTGGCCCTGGGACAGGCGGGAGACTACGAGCAGTACTTC. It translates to CASSLALGQAGDYEQYF.

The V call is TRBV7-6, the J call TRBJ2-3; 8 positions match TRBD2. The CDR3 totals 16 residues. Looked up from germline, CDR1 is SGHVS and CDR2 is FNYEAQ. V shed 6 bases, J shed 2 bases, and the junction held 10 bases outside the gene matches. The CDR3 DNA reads TGTGCCAGCAGGCGGTCGACGGGAGGGCCCACAGATACGCAGTATTTT. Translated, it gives CASRRSTGGPTDTQYF.

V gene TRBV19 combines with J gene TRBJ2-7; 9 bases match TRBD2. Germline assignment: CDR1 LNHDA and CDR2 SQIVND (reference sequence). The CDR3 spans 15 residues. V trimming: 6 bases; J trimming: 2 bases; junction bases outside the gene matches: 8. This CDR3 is CASRITSGPTYEQYF. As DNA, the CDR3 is TGTGCCAGTAGAATTACTAGCGGGCCCACCTACGAGCAGTACTTC.

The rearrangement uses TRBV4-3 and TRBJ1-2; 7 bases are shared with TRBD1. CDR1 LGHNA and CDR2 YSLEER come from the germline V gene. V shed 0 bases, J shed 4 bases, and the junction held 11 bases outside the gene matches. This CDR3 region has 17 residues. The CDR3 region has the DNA TGCGCCAGCAGCCAAGATCGCCGGACAGGTCGACCCTATGGCTACACCTTC. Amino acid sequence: CASSQDRRTGRPYGYTF.

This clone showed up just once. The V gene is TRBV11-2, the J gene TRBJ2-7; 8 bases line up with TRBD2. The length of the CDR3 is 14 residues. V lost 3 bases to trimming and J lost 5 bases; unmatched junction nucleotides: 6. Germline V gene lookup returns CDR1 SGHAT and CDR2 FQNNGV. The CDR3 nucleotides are TGTGCCAGCAGCTTGGGACTAGTAAACGACGAGCAGTACTTC. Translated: CASSLGLVNDEQYF.

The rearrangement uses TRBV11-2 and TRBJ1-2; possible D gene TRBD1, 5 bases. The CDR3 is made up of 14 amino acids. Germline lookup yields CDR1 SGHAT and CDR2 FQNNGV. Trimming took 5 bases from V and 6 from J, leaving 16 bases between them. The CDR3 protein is CASSRNAGNHGYTF. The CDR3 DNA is TGTGCCAGCAGCAGGAACGCAGGGAATCATGGCTACACCTTC.

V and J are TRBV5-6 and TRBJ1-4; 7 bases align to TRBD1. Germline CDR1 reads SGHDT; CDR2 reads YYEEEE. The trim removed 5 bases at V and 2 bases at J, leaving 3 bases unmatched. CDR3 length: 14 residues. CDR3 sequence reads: CASRKTGTNEKLFF. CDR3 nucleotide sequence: TGTGCCAGCAGAAAGACAGGGACTAATGAAAAACTGTTTTTT.

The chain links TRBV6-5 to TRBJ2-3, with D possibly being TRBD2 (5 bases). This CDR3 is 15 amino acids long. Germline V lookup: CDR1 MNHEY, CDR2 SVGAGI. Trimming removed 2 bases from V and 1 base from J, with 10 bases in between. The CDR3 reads CASSYDISGTDTQYF. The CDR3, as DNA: TGTGCCAGCAGTTACGACATTAGCGGCACAGATACGCAGTATTTT.

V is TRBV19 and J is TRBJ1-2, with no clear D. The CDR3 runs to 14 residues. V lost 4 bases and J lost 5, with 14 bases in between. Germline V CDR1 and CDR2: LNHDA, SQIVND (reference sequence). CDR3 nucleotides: TGTGCCAGTAGTACAGCGGCGAGGGTTTATGGCTACACCTTC. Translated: CASSTAARVYGYTF. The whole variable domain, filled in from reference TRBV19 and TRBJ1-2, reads DGGITQSPKYLFRKEGQNVTLSCEQNLNHDAMYWYRQDPGQGLRLIYYSQIVNDFQKGDIAEGYSVSREKKESFPLTVTSAQKNPTAFYLCASSTAARVYGYTFGSGTRLTVV.

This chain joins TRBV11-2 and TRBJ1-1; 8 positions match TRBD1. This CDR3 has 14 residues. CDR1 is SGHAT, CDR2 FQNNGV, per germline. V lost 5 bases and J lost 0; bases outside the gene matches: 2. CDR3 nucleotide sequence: TGTGCCAGCAGCCGACAGGGGATGAACACTGAAGCTTTCTTT. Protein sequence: CASSRQGMNTEAFF.

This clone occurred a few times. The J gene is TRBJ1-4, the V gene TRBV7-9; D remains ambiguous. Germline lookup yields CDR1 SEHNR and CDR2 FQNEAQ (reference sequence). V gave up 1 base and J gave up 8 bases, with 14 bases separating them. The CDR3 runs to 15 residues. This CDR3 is CASSLGTGVWEKLFF. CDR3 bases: TGTGCCAGCAGCTTAGGGACGGGAGTTTGGGAAAAACTGTTTTTT.

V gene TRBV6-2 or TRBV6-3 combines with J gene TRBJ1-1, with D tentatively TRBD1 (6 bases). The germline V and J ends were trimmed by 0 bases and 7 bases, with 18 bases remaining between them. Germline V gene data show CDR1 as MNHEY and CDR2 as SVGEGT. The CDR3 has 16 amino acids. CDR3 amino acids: CASSYSMVGQTGEAFF. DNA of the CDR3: TGTGCCAGCAGTTACTCGATGGTAGGACAGACCGGTGAAGCTTTCTTT.

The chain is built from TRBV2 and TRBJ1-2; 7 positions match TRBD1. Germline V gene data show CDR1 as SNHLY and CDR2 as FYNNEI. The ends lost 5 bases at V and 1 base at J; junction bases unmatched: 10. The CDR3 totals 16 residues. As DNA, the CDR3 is TGTGCCAGCAGTCTATATTCGACAGGGATTAACTATGGCTACACCTTC. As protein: CASSLYSTGINYGYTF.

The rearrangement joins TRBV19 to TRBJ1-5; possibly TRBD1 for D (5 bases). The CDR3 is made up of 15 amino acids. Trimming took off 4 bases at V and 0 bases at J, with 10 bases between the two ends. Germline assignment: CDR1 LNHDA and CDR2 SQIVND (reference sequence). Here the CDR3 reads CASSTGHHSNQPQHF. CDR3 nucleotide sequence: TGTGCCAGTAGTACCGGACACCATAGCAATCAGCCCCAGCATTTT.

The DNA of the CDR3 is TGTGCCAGCAGGCCCCCGACAGGGGGGAACTATGGCTACACCTTC. Protein product: CASRPPTGGNYGYTF. The V and J genes are TRBV6-6 and TRBJ1-2, with TRBD1 identical over 9 bases. J gave up 2 bases and V 6 bases, and 7 bases lay outside the gene matches. The CDR3 has 15 amino acids. Germline assignment: CDR1 MNHNY and CDR2 SVGAGI (reference sequence).